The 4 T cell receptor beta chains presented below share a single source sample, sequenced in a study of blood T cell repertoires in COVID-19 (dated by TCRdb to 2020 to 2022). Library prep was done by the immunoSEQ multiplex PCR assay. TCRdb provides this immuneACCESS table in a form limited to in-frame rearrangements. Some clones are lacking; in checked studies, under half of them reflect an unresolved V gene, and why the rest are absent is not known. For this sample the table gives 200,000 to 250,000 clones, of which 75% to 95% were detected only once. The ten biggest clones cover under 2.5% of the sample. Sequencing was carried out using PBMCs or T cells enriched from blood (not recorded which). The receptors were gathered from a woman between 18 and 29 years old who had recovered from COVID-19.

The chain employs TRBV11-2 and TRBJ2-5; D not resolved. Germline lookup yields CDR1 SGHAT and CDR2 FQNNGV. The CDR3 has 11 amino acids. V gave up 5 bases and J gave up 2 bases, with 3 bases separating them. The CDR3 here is CASSPQETQYF. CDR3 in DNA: TGTGCCAGCAGCCCACAAGAGACCCAGTACTTC.

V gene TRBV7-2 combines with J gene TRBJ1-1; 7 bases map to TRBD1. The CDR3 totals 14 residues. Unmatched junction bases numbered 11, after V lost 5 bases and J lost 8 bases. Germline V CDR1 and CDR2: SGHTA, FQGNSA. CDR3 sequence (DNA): TGTGCCAGCAGCGCGTGGCAGGGGGATCAAGAAGCTTTCTTT. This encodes CASSAWQGDQEAFF.

CDR3 nucleotide sequence: TGCGCCAGCAGTACGGGACAGTACTATGGCTACACCTTC. This codes for CASSTGQYYGYTF. The rearrangement joins TRBV10-2 to TRBJ1-2, with 7 bases that match TRBD1. After removal of 5 bases from V and 3 bases from J, the junction contained 3 bases not matched to a gene. The germline gives CDR1 WSHSY, CDR2 SAAADI. The CDR3 consists of 13 residues.

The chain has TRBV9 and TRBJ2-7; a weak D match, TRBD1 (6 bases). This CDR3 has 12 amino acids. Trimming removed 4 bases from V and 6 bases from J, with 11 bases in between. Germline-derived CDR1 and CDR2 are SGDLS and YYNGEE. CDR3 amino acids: CASSPTGIEQYF. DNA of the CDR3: TGTGCCAGCAGCCCAACAGGGATCGAGCAGTACTTC.